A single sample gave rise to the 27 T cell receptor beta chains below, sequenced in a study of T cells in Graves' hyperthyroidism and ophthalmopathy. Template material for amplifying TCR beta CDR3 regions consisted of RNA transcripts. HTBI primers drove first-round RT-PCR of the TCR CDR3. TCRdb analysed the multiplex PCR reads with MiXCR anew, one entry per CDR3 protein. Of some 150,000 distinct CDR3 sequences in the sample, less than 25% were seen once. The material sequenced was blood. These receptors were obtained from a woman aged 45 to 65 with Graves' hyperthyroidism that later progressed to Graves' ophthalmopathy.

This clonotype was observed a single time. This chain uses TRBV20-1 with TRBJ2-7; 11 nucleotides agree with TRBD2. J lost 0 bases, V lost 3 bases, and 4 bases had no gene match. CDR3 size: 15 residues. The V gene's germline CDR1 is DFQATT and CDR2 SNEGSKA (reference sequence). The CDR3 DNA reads TGCAGTGCTAGTCAGGGGACTAGCGGCTCCTACGAGCAGTACTTC. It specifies CSASQGTSGSYEQYF.

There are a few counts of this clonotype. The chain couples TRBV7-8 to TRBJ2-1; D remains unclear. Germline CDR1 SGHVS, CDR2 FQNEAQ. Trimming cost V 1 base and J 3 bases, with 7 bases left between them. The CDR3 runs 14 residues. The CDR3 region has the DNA TGTGCCAGCAGCTTAGTTATACTCTACAATGAGCAGTTCTTC. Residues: CASSLVILYNEQFF.

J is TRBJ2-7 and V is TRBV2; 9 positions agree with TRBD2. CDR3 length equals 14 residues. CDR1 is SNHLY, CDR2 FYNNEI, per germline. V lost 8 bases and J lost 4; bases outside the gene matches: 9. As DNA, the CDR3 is TGTGCCAGCTTAGCGGAGACTAGCGGTTACGAGCAGTACTTC. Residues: CASLAETSGYEQYF.

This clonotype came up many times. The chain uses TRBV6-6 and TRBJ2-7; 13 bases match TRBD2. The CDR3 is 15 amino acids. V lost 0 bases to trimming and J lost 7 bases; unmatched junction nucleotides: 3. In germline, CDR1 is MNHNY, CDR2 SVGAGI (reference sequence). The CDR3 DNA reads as TGTGCCAGCAGTTACTCTACTAGCGGGAGGGAGGAGCAGTACTTC. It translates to CASSYSTSGREEQYF.

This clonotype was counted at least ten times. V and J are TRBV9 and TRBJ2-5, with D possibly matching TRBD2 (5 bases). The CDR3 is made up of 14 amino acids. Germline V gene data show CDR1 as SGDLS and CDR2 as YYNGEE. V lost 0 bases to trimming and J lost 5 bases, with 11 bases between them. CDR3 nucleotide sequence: TGTGCCAGCAGCGTAGGCGTACAGCGGGAGACCCAGTACTTC. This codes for CASSVGVQRETQYF.

CDR3 coding DNA: TGCAGCGTTCAGGGACTAGCGGGAGCCCTGAACACCGGGGAGCTGTTTTTT. The encoded protein is CSVQGLAGALNTGELFF. The genes are TRBV29-1 and TRBJ2-2, with 14 bases aligning to TRBD2. The CDR3 loop spans 17 amino acids. The germline gives CDR1 SQVTM, CDR2 ANQGSEA. The trim removed 5 bases at V and 1 base at J, leaving 6 bases unmatched.

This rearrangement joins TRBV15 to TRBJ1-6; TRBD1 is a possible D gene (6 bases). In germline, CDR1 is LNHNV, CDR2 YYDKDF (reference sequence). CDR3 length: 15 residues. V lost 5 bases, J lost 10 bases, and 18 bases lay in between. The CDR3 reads CATSAQQGANSPLHF. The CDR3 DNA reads TGTGCCACCAGCGCCCAACAGGGAGCTAACTCACCCCTCCACTTT.

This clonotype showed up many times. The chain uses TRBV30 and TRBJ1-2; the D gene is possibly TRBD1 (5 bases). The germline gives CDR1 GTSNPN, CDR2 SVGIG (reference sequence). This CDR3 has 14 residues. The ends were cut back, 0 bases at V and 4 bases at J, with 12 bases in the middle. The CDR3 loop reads CAWSVQQGTYGYTF. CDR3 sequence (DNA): TGTGCCTGGAGTGTACAGCAGGGTACCTATGGCTACACCTTC.

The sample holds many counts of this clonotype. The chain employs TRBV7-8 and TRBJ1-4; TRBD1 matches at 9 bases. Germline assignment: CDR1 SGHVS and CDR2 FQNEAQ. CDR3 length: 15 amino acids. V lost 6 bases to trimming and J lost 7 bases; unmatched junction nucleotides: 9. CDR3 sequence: CASRPTGGRTEKLFF. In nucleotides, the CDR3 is TGTGCCAGCAGGCCGACAGGGGGGAGGACTGAAAAACTGTTTTTT.

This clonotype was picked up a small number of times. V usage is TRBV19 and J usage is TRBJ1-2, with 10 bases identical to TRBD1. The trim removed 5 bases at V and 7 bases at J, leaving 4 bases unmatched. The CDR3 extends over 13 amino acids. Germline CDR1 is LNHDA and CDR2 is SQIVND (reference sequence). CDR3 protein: CASSPRDRGGYTF. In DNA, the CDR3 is TGTGCCAGTAGTCCCCGGGACAGGGGTGGCTACACCTTC.

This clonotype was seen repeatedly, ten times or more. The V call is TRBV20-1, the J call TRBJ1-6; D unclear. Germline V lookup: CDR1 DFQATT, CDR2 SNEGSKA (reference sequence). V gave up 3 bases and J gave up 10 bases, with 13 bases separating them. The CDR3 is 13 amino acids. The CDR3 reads CSASVDPGSPLHF. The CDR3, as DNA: TGCAGTGCTAGCGTCGACCCTGGGTCACCCCTCCACTTT.

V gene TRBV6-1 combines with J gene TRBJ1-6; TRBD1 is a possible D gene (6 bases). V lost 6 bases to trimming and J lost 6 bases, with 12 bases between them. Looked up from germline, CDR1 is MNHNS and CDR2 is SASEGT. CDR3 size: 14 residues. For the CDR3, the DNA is TGTGCCAGCAGGAGGGACACTAGTAATTCACCCCTCCACTTT. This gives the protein CASRRDTSNSPLHF.

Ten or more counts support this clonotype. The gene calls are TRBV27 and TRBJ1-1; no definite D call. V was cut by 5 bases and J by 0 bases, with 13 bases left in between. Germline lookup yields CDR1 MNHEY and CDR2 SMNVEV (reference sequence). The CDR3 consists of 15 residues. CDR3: CASSPPTRMNTEAFF. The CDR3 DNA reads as TGTGCCAGCAGTCCCCCGACACGCATGAACACTGAAGCTTTCTTT.

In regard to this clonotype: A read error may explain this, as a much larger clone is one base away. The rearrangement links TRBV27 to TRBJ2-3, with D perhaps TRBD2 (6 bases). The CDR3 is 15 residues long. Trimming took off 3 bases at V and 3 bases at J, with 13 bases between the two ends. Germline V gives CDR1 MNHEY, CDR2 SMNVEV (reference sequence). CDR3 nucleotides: TGTGCCAGCAGTTTGGGTGGGGGGTGGACAGATACGCAGTATTTT. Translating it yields CASSLGGGWTDTQYF.

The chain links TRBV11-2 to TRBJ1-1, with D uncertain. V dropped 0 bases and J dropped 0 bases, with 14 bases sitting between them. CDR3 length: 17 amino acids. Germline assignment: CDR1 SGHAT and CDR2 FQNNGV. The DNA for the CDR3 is TGTGCCAGCAGCTTAGACCAGTACGGGCACGTGAACACTGAAGCTTTCTTT. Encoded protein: CASSLDQYGHVNTEAFF.

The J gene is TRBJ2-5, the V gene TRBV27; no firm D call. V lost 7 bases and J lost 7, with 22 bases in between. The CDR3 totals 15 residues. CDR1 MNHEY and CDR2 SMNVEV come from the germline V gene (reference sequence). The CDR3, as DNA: TGTGCCAGCATTCCGTATGATACCGGAAAGGGGACCCAGTACTTC. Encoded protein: CASIPYDTGKGTQYF.

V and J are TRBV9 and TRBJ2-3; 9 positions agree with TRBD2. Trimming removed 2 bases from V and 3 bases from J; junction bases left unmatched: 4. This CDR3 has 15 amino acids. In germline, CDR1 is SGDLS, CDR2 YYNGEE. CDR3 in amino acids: CASSVLAGKTDTQYF. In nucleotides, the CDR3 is TGTGCCAGCAGCGTCCTAGCGGGAAAGACAGATACGCAGTATTTT.

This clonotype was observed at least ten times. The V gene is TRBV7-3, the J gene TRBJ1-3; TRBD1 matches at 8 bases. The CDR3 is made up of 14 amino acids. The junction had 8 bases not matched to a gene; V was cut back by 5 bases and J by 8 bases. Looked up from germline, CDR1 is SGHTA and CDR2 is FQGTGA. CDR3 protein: CASSPPGQEDTIYF. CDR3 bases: TGTGCCAGCAGCCCACCGGGACAGGAAGACACCATATATTTT.

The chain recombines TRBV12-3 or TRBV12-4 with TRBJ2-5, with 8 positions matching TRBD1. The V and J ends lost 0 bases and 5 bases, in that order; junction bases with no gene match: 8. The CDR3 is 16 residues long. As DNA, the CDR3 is TGTGCCAGCAGTTTAGCCCACCAGGGGGCGGCGGAGACCCAGTACTTC. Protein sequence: CASSLAHQGAAETQYF.

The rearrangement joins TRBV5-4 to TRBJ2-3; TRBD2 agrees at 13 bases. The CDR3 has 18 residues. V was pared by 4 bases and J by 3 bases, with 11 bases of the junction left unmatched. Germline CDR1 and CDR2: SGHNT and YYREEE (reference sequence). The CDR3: CASSVGLAGASWTDTQYF. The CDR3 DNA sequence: TGTGCCAGCAGCGTTGGACTAGCGGGAGCAAGTTGGACAGATACGCAGTATTTT.

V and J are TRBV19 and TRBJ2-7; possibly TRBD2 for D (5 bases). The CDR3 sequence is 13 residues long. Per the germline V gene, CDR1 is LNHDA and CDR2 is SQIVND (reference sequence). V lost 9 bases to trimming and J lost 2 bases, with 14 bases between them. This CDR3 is CASQSPGAYEQYF. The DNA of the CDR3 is TGTGCCAGCCAAAGCCCCGGGGCCTACGAGCAGTACTTC.

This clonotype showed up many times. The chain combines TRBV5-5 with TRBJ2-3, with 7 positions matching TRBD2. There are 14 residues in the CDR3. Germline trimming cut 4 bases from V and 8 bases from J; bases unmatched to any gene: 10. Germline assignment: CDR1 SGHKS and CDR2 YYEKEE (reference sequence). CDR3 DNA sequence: TGTGCCAGCAGCATCGGACTAGGGATCGGTACGCAGTATTTT. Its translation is CASSIGLGIGTQYF. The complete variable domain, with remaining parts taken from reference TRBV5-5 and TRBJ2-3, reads DAGVTQSPTHLIKTRGQQVTLRCSPISGHKSVSWYQQVLGQGPQFIFQYYEKEERGRGNFPDRFSARQFPNYSSELNVNALLLGDSALYLCASSIGLGIGTQYFGPGTRLTVL.

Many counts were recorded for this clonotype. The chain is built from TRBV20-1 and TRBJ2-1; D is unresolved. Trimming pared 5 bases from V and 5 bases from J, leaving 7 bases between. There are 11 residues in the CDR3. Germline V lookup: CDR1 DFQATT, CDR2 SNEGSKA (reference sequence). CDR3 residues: CSAHPNNEQFF. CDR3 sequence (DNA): TGCAGTGCTCACCCTAACAATGAGCAGTTCTTC.

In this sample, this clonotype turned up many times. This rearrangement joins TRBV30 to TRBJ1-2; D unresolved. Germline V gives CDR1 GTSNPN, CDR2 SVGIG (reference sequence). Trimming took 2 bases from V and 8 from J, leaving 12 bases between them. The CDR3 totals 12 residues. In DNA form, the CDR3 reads TGTGCCTGGAGTACATCCGCGGGGGGCTACACCTTC. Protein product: CAWSTSAGGYTF. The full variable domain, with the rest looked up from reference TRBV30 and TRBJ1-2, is SQTIHQWPATLVQPVGSPLSLECTVEGTSNPNLYWYRQAAGRGLQLLFYSVGIGQISSEVPQNLSASRPQDRQFILSSKKLLLSDSGFYLCAWSTSAGGYTFGSGTRLTVV.

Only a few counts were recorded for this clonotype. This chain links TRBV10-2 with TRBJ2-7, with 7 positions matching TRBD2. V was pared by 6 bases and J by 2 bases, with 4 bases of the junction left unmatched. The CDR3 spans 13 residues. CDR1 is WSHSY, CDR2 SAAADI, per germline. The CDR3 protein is CASRLAETYEQYF. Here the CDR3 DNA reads TGCGCCAGCAGGCTAGCGGAGACCTACGAGCAGTACTTC.

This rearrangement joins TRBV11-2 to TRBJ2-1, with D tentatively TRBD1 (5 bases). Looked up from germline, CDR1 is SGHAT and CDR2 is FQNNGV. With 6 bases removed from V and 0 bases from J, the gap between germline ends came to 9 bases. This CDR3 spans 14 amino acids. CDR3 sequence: CASRQASSYNEQFF. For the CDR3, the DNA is TGTGCCAGCAGACAGGCTAGCTCCTACAATGAGCAGTTCTTC.

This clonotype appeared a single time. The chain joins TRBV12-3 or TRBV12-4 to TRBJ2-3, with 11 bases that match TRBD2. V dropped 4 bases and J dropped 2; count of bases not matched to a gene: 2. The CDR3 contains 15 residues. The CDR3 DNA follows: TGTGCCAGCAGTTCGGGACTAGCGGCCACAGATACGCAGTATTTT. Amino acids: CASSSGLAATDTQYF.